The rows below give T cell receptor beta chains drawn from one sample of a study of CD8+ T cells in alopecia areata. TCRdb's copy holds only in-frame clones and misses some; the assay was immunoSEQ multiplex PCR. The table includes some 120,000 clones, around 50% detected once. Sequences were derived from CD4+ T cells sorted from blood, sampled at week 0. The receptors were gathered from a human donor with alopecia areata. Each CDR3 is given with its conserved first and last residue. Fields, in order: CDR3 protein, CDR3 DNA, D gene, V gene, J gene, clone size. A D gene is named only where the DNA matches it firmly. Part of the rows lack a size; the others show once, few, many or a class for expanded clones.

CASSRLGQDRLLGRYGYTF	TGTGCCAGCAGCCGCCTAGGTCAGGACAGGCTTTTGGGCCGCTATGGCTACACCTTC	TRBD1	TRBV7-2	TRBJ1-2	-
CASSFDSTSNEKLFF	TGTGCCAGCAGCTTTGACAGTACCTCTAATGAAAAACTGTTTTTT	-	TRBV7-2	TRBJ1-4	once
CASSFAGGQGGAGELFF	TGTGCCAGCAGCTTTGCCGGCGGACAGGGTGGCGCCGGGGAGCTGTTTTTT	TRBD1	TRBV7-3	TRBJ2-2	-
CASSDPGQGVYIQYF	TGTGCCAGCAGTGATCCCGGGCAGGGAGTATACATTCAGTACTTC	-	TRBV25-1	TRBJ2-4	-
CASSSDRVTEAFF	TGTGCCAGCAGTTCAGACAGGGTTACTGAAGCTTTCTTT	TRBD1	TRBV2	TRBJ1-1	-
CASSRTANSPLHF	TGTGCCAGCAGCAGGACGGCCAATTCACCCCTCCACTTT	-	TRBV2	TRBJ1-6	-
CASSLRNEQFF	TGCGCCAGCAGCCTACGAAATGAGCAGTTCTTC	-	TRBV4-1	TRBJ2-1	-
CASSTRGAYNEQFF	TGTGCCAGCAGCACCCGCGGGGCCTACAATGAGCAGTTCTTC	-	TRBV9	TRBJ2-1	-
CASSPSQGTYGYTF	TGTGCCAGCAGTCCCTCACAGGGGACATATGGCTACACCTTC	TRBD1	TRBV27	TRBJ1-2	few
CASSEALYREQFF	TGTGCCAGCAGTGAAGCGCTGTACAGAGAGCAGTTCTTC	-	TRBV2	TRBJ2-1	-